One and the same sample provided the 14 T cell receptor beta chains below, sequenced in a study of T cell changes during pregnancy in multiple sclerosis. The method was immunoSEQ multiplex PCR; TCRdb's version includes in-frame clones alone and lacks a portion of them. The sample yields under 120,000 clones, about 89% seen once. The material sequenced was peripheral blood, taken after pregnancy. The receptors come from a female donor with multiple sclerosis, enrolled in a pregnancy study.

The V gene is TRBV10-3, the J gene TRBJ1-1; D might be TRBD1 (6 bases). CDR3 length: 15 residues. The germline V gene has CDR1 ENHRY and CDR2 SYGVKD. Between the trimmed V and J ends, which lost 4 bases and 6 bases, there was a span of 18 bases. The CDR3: CAISGETGLGSEAFF. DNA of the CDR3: TGTGCCATCAGTGGTGAGACAGGCCTGGGGTCTGAAGCTTTCTTT.

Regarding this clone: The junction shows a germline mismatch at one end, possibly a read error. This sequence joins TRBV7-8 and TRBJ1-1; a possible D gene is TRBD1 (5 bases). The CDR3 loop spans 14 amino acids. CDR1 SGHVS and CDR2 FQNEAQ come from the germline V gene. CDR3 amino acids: CASSTSGGNPEAFF. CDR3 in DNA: TGTGCCAGCAGCACCTCGGGGGGGAACCCTGAAGCTTTCTTT. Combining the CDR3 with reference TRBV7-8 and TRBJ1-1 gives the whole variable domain GAGVSQSPRYKVAKRGQDVALRCDPISGHVSLFWYQQALGQGPEFLTYFQNEAQLDKSGLPSDRFFAERPEGSVSTLKIQRTQQEDSAVYLCASSTSGGNPEAFFGQGTRLTVV.

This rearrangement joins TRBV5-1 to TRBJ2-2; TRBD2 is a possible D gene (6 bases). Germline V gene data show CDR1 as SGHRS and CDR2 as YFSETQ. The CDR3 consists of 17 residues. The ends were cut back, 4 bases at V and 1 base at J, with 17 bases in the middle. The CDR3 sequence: CASSPRLRTMNTGELFF. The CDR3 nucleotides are TGCGCCAGCAGCCCGAGACTTCGGACTATGAACACCGGGGAGCTGTTTTTT.

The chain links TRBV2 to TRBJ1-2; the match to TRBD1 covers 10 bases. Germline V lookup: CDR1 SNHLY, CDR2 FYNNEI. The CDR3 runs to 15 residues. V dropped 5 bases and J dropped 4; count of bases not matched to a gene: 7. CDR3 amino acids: CASSPPGTGVYGYTF. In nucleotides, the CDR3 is TGTGCCAGCAGTCCCCCCGGGACAGGGGTCTATGGCTACACCTTC.

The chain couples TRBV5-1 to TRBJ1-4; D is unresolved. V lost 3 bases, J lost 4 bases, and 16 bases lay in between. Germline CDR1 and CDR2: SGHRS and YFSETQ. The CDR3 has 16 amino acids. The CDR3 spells CASSSGDSGVNEKLFF. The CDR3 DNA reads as TGCGCCAGCAGCTCCGGAGATTCCGGAGTTAATGAAAAACTGTTTTTT. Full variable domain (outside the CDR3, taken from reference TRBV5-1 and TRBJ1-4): KAGVTQTPRYLIKTRGQQVTLSCSPISGHRSVSWYQQTPGQGLQFLFEYFSETQRNKGNFPGRFSGRQFSNSRSEMNVSTLELGDSALYLCASSSGDSGVNEKLFFGSGTQLSVL.

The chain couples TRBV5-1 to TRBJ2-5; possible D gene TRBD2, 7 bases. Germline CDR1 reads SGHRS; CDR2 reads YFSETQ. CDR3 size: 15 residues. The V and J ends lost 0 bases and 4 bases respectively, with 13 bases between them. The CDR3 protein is CASSLGGGVAETQYF. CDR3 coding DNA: TGCGCCAGCAGCTTGGGAGGGGGGGTTGCAGAGACCCAGTACTTC.

The chain's CDR3 is CASSEWAGGIAYGYTF. CDR3 in DNA: TGCGCCAGCAGTGAGTGGGCAGGGGGGATAGCGTATGGCTACACCTTC. The V gene is TRBV10-2, the J gene TRBJ1-2, with 7 bases matching TRBD1. With V trimmed by 1 base and J by 5 bases, 10 bases remained unmatched. CDR3 size: 16 residues. CDR1 WSHSY and CDR2 SAAADI come from the germline V gene.

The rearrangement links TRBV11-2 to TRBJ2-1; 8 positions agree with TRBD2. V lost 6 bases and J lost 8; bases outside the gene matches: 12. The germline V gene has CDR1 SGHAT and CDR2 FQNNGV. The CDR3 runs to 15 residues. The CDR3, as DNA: TGTGCCAGCAGGTCAGAGGTCGGGGGGGCCTATGAGCAGTTCTTC. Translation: CASRSEVGGAYEQFF.

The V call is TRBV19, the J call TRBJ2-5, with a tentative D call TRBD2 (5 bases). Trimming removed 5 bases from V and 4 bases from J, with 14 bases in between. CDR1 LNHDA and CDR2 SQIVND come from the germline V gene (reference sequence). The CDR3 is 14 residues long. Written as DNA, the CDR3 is TGTGCCAGTAGTGCGGGCCGACGTCCAGAGACCCAGTACTTC. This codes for CASSAGRRPETQYF.

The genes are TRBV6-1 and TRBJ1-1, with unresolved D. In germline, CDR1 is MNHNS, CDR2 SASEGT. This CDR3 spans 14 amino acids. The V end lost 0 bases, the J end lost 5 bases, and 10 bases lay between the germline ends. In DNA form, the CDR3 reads TGTGCCAGCAGTGAAGCTCGGGTAGGTACTGAAGCTTTCTTT. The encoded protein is CASSEARVGTEAFF.

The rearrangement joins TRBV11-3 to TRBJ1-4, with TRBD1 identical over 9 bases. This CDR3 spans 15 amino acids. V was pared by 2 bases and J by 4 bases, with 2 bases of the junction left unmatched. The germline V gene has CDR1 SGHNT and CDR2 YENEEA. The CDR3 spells CASSLTGGVNEKLFF. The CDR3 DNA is TGTGCCAGCAGCTTAACAGGGGGCGTTAATGAAAAACTGTTTTTT.

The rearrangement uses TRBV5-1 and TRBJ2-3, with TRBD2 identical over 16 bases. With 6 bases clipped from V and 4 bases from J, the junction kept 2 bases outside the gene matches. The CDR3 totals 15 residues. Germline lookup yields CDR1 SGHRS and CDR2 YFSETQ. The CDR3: CASTGLAGGSDTQYF. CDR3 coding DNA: TGCGCCAGCACGGGACTAGCGGGGGGGTCAGATACGCAGTATTTT.

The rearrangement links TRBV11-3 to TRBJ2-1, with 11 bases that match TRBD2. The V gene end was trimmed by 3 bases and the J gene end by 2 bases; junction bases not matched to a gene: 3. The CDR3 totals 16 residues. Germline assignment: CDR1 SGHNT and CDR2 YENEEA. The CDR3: CASSLGTSGTYNEQFF. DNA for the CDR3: TGTGCCAGCAGCTTGGGGACTAGCGGTACCTACAATGAGCAGTTCTTC.

The CDR3 bases are TGTGCCAGCAGCGGAAGTCGGGGAAGCTCCTATAATTCACCCCTCCACTTT. Protein product: CASSGSRGSSYNSPLHF. V gene TRBV7-9 combines with J gene TRBJ1-6; D not certain. The CDR3 loop spans 17 amino acids. CDR1 is SEHNR and CDR2 is FQNEAQ in the germline V gene (reference sequence). V was trimmed by 5 bases and J by 0 bases, leaving 14 bases between them.